The rows below give T cell receptor beta chains drawn from one sample of a study of technical replicates of blood from a few donors. The repertoire was sequenced with immunoSEQ multiplex PCR; TCRdb's copy has only in-frame clones and lacks some. In the table there are approximately 79,000 clones, approximately 97% of which are singletons. Sequences were obtained from T cells isolated from PBMCs. These receptor sequences come from a human donor in good health. Each CDR3 is given with its conserved first and last residue. The D gene is left open where the match is weak. Not every row has a clone size; where given, it reads once, few, many or a size class.

TRBD1,TRBV4-2,-,TRBJ2-5,CASSQVTGVQETQYF,TGTGCCAGCAGCCAAGTTACAGGGGTCCAAGAGACCCAGTACTTC
-,TRBV6-1,once,TRBJ1-1,CASKTSTANTEAFF,TGTGCCAGCAAGACCAGCACAGCGAACACTGAAGCTTTCTTT
-,TRBV19,-,TRBJ1-6,CASSPSGGHNSPLHF,TGTGCCAGTAGTCCCTCCGGAGGCCATAATTCACCCCTCCACTTT
-,TRBV9,-,TRBJ1-3,CASSVGGGVLGNTIYF,TGTGCCAGCAGCGTAGGAGGGGGAGTATTGGGAAACACCATATATTTT
TRBD2,TRBV11-2,-,TRBJ2-7,CASSLGLAGGRGEQYF,TGTGCCAGCAGCTTAGGGTTAGCGGGAGGGCGAGGCGAGCAGTACTTC
-,TRBV10-1,-,TRBJ2-3,CASSPSGADTQYF,TGCGCCAGCAGTCCTTCGGGGGCAGATACGCAGTATTTT
-,TRBV7-9,-,TRBJ1-2,CASSLVGGLTSWNYGYTF,TGTGCCAGCAGCTTGGTCGGAGGGCTCACGAGCTGGAACTATGGCTACACCTTC
-,TRBV4-1,-,TRBJ2-7,CASSPRQASYEQYF,TGCGCCAGCAGCCCCAGACAGGCCTCCTACGAGCAGTACTTC
TRBD1,TRBV29-1,-,TRBJ1-1,CRLQGVAEAFF,TGCAGGTTACAGGGGGTAGCTGAAGCTTTCTTT
-,TRBV6-1,-,TRBJ1-1,CASSLTGGHTEAFF,TGTGCCAGCAGTCTCACGGGGGGGCACACTGAAGCTTTCTTT
TRBD1,TRBV7-9,-,TRBJ1-1,CASSLGFEGTGGGITEAFF,TGTGCCAGCAGCTTAGGGTTTGAGGGGACAGGGGGGGGAATCACTGAAGCTTTCTTT
TRBD1,TRBV5-1,-,TRBJ1-5,CASSSGQGSNQPQHF,TGCGCCAGCAGCTCCGGACAGGGGTCGAATCAGCCCCAGCATTTT
-,TRBV11-1,-,TRBJ2-7,CASSVSGLSYEQYF,TGTGCCAGCAGCGTCTCCGGACTATCCTACGAGCAGTACTTC
-,TRBV2,-,TRBJ2-3,CASTPGTWDTQYF,TGTGCCAGCACCCCGGGAACATGGGATACGCAGTATTTT
TRBD1,TRBV25-1,-,TRBJ1-1,CASRLAGGGLTEAFF,TGTGCCAGCCGGTTGGCAGGGGGCGGTTTGACTGAAGCTTTCTTT
-,TRBV6-4,-,TRBJ1-5,CASAPFQGSNQPQHF,TGTGCCAGCGCCCCTTTTCAGGGGAGCAATCAGCCCCAGCATTTT
-,TRBV14,-,TRBJ1-2,CASSQEEMDSYGYTF,TGTGCCAGCAGCCAAGAGGAGATGGACAGTTATGGCTACACCTTC
-,TRBV4-1,-,TRBJ1-2,CASSPPARGWNYGYTF,TGCGCCAGCAGCCCACCCGCTCGGGGGTGGAACTATGGCTACACCTTC
-,TRBV6-5,-,TRBJ2-3,CASSLAGFPADTQYF,TGTGCCAGCAGTTTGGCAGGGTTCCCCGCAGATACGCAGTATTTT
-,TRBV18,-,TRBJ1-1,CATTPEAMNTEAFF,TGTGCCACCACCCCAGAGGCCATGAACACTGAAGCTTTCTTT